This T cell receptor beta chain was sequenced for a study of blood T cells in healthy people across ages. Unmatched junction bases numbered 8, after V lost 0 bases and J lost 6 bases. CDR1 is SGHRS and CDR2 is YFSETQ in the germline V gene. CDR3 size: 17 residues. Remarks on this clonotype: Its antigen is still unknown.

Broader study findings: It was found that TCR beta diversity correlated strongly with the percentage of naive T cells. Among long-lived donors, naive CD4+ cells were more numerous and diversity higher than in aged donors. Older individuals had lower TCR beta diversity per million T cells (the decline was roughly linear).

The use of a sample-barcoded 5' primer and a J-beta primer mix characterized a second PCR of roughly 7 to 11 cycles. Via MiXCR, TCRdb re-called the 5' RACE reads, giving one row per CDR3 protein. This sample has 1.4 million or so distinct CDR3 sequences, with approximately 43% found just once. The sequence derives from a woman in her late teens or twenties in good health. V is TRBV5-1 and J is TRBJ1-4; TRBD1 agrees at 10 bases. The sequencing sample was made of blood. The CDR3: CASSLAFRTGGDEKLFF. The CDR3 DNA follows: TGCGCCAGCAGCTTGGCTTTCCGGACAGGGGGTGATGAAAAACTGTTTTTT.